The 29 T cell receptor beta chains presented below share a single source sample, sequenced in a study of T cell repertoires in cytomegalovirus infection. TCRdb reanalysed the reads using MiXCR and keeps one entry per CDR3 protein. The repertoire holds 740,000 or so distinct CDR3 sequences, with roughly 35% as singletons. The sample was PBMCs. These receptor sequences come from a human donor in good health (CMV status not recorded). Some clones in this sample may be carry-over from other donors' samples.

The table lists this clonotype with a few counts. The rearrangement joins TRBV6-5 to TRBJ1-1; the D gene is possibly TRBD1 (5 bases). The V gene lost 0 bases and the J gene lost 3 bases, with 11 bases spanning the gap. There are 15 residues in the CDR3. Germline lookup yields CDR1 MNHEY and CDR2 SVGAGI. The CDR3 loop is CASSYSTGGYTEAFF. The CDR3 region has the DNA TGTGCCAGCAGTTACTCGACCGGGGGGTACACTGAAGCTTTCTTT.

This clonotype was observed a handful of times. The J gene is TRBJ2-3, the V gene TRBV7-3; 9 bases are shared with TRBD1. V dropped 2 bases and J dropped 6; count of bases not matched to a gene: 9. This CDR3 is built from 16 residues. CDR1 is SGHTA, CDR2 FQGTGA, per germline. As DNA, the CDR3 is TGTGCCAGCAGCTTAGTGGGACAGGGTCGTACGGATACGCAGTATTTT. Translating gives CASSLVGQGRTDTQYF.

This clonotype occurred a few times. The CDR3 protein is CASSTGLAGISYNEQFF. CDR3 nucleotide sequence: TGTGCCAGTAGTACGGGACTAGCGGGGATCTCCTACAATGAGCAGTTCTTC. This chain connects TRBV19 to TRBJ2-1; 13 bases are shared with TRBD2. There are 17 residues in the CDR3. The ends lost 4 bases at V and 0 bases at J; junction bases unmatched: 3. The germline V gene has CDR1 LNHDA and CDR2 SQIVND (reference sequence).

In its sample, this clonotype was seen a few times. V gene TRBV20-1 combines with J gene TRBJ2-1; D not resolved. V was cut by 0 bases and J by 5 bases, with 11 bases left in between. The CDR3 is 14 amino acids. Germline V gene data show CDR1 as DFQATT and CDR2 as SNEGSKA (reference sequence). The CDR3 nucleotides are TGCAGTGCTAGAGATTCAGACCGTAACAATGAGCAGTTCTTC. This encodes CSARDSDRNNEQFF.

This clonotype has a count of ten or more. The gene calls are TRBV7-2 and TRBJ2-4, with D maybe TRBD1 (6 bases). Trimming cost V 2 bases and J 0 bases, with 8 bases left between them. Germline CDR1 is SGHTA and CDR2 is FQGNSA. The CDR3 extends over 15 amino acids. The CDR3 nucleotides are TGTGCCAGCAGCTTATTCAGGGGAGCCAAAAACATTCAGTACTTC. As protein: CASSLFRGAKNIQYF.

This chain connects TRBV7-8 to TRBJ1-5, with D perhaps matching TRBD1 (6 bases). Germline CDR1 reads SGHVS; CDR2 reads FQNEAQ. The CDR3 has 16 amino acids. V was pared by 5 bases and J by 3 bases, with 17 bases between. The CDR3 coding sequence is TGTGCCAGCAGCCAAGATGGACAGCTTAACAATCAGCCCCAGCATTTT. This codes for CASSQDGQLNNQPQHF.

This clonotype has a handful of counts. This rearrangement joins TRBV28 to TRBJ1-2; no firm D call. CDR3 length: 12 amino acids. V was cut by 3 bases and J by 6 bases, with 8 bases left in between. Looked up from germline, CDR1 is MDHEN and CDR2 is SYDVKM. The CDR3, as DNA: TGTGCCAGCAGTTTCGGGGTACATGGCTACACCTTC. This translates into CASSFGVHGYTF.

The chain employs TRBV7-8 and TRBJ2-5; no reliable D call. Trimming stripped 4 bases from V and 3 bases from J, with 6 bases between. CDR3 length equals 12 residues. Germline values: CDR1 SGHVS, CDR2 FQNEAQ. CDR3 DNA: TGTGCCAGCAGCTCACAAGAAGAGACCCAGTACTTC. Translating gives CASSSQEETQYF.

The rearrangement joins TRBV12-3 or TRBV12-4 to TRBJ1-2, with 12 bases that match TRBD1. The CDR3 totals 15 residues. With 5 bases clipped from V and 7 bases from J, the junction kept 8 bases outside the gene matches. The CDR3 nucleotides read TGTGCCAGCAGTCCCCCGGGACAGGGGGCCGGTGGCTACACCTTC. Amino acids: CASSPPGQGAGGYTF.

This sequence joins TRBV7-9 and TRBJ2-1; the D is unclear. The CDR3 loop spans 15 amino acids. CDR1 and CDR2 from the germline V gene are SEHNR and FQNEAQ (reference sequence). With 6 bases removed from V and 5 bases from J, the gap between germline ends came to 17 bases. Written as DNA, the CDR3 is TGTGCCAGCAGTTATCTAGAGGAAGTGGACAATGAGCAGTTCTTC. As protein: CASSYLEEVDNEQFF.

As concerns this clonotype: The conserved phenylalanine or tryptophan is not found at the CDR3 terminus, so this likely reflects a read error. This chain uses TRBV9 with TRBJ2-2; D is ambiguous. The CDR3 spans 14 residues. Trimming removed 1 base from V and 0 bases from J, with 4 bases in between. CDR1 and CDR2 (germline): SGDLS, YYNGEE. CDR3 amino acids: CASSVIPNTGELFL. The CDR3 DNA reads TGTGCCAGCAGCGTAATTCCGAACACCGGGGAGCTGTTTTTG.

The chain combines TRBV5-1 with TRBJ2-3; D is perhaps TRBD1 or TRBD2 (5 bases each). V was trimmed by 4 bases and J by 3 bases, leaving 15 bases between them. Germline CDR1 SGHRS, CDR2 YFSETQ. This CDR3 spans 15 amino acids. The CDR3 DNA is TGCGCCAGCAGCCCCGGGACCCGAGGGACAGATACGCAGTATTTT. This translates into CASSPGTRGTDTQYF.

CDR3 in amino acids: CSARDVMRPSGTRDTQYF. CDR3 in DNA: TGCAGTGCTAGAGATGTAATGCGGCCTAGCGGGACTCGAGATACGCAGTATTTT. J is TRBJ2-3 and V is TRBV20-1, with 9 bases aligning to TRBD2. The germline gives CDR1 DFQATT, CDR2 SNEGSKA (reference sequence). This CDR3 contains 18 residues. With V trimmed by 0 bases and J by 5 bases, 15 bases remained unmatched.

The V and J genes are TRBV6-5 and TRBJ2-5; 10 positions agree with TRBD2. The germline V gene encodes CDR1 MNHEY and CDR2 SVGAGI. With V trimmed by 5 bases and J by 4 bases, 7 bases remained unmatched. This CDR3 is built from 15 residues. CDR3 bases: TGTGCCAGCAGTCCCGCACCTAGCGGGGGAGAGACCCAGTACTTC. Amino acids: CASSPAPSGGETQYF.

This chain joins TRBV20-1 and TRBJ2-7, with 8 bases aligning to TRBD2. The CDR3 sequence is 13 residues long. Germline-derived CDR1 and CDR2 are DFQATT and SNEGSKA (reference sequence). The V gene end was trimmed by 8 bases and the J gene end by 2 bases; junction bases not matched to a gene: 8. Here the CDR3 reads CSLAGRVTYEQYF. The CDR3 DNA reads TGCAGTTTAGCGGGAAGGGTCACCTACGAGCAGTACTTC.

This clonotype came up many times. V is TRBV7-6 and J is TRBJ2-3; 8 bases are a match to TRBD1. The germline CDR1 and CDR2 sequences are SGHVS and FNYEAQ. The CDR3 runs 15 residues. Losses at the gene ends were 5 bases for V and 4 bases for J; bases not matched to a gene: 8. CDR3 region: CASSPRTGSADTQYF. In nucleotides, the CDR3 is TGTGCCAGCAGCCCCAGGACAGGGTCGGCAGATACGCAGTATTTT.

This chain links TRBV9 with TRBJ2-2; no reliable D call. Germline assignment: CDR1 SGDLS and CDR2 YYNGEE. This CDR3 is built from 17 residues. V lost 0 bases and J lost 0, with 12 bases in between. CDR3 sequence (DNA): TGTGCCAGCAGCGTAGAGCAGCACCGCCCGAACACCGGGGAGCTGTTTTTT. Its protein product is CASSVEQHRPNTGELFF.

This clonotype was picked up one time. CDR3 DNA sequence: TGTGCCAGCAGTTTCGGACTAGCGGAGGACTACGAGCAGTACTTC. Amino acid sequence: CASSFGLAEDYEQYF. The rearrangement uses TRBV12-3 or TRBV12-4 and TRBJ2-7; 10 bases are a match to TRBD2. After removal of 3 bases from V and 3 bases from J, the junction contained 5 bases not matched to a gene. The CDR3 totals 15 residues.

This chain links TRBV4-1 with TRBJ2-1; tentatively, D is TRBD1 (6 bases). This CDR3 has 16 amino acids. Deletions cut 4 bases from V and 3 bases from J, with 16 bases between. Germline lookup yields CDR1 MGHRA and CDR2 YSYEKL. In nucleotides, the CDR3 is TGCGCCAGCAGCCGAATAGGACAGATTTACTACAATGAGCAGTTCTTC. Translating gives CASSRIGQIYYNEQFF.

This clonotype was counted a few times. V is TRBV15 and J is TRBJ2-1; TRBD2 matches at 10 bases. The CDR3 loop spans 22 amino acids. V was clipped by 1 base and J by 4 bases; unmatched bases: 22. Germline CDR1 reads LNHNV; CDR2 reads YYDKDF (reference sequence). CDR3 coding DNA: TGTGCCACCAGCAGAGTCGGGATGGCGGCTAGCGGGAGTCGAGAGTTTTACAATGAGCAGTTCTTC. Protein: CATSRVGMAASGSREFYNEQFF.

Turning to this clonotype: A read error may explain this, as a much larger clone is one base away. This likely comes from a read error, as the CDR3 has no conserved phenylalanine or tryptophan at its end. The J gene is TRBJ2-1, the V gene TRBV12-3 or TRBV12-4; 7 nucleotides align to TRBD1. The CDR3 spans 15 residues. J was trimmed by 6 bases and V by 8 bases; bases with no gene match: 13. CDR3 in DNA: TGTGCCAGCCGTACCGTCGACAGGGTTCGCAATGAGCAGTTCTGC. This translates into CASRTVDRVRNEQFC.

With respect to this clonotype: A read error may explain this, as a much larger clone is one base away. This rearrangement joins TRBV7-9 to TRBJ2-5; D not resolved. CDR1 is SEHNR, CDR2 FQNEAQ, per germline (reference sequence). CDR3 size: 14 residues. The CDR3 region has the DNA TGTGCCAGCAGATTAGGCAGCTACCAAGAGACCCAGTACTTC. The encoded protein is CASRLGSYQETQYF.

The CDR3 sequence: CASSYYPGTSGRIQETQYF. The DNA of the CDR3 is TGTGCCAGCAGTTACTACCCTGGGACTAGCGGGAGGATACAAGAGACCCAGTACTTC. This chain connects TRBV6-2 or TRBV6-3 to TRBJ2-5; 15 bases agree with TRBD2. The CDR3 is 19 amino acids. Germline V gene data show CDR1 as MNHEY and CDR2 as SVGEGT. V lost 1 base to trimming and J lost 2 bases; unmatched junction nucleotides: 8.

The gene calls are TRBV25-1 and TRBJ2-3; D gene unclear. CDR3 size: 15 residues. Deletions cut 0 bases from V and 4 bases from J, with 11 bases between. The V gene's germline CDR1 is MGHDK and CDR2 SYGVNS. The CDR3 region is CASSEYGNRADTQYF. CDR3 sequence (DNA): TGTGCCAGCAGTGAATACGGAAATCGAGCAGATACGCAGTATTTT.

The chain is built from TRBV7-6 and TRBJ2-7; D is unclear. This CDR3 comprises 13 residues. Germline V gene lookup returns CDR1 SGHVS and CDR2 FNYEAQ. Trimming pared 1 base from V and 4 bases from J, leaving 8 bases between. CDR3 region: CASSLGIRYEQYF. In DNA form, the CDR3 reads TGTGCCAGCAGCTTAGGAATCCGGTACGAGCAGTACTTC.

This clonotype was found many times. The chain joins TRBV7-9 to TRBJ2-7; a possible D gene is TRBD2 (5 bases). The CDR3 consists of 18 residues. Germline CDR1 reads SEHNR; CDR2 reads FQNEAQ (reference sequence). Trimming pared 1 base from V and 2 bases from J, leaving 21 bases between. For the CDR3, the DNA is TGTGCCAGCAGCTTAGGAATCATACGGGGTCGACCCACCTACGAGCAGTACTTC. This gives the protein CASSLGIIRGRPTYEQYF.

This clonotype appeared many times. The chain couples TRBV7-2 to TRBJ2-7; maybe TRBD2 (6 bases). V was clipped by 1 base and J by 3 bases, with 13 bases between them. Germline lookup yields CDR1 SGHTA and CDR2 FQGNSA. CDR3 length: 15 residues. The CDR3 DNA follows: TGTGCCAGCAGCTTAGTCGGCGGGGCCATCTACGAGCAGTACTTC. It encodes CASSLVGGAIYEQYF. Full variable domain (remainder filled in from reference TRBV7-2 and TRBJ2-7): GAGVSQSPSNKVTEKGKDVELRCDPISGHTALYWYRQSLGQGLEFLIYFQGNSAPDKSGLPSDRFSAERTGGSVSTLTIQRTQQEDSAVYLCASSLVGGAIYEQYFGPGTRLTVT.

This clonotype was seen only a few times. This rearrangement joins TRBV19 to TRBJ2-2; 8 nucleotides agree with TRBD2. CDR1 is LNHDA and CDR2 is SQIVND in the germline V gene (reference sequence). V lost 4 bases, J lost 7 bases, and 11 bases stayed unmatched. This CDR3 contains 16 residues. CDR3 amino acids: CASSTRTSGSIGELFF. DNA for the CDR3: TGTGCCAGTAGTACCCGTACCAGCGGGAGTATCGGGGAGCTGTTTTTT.

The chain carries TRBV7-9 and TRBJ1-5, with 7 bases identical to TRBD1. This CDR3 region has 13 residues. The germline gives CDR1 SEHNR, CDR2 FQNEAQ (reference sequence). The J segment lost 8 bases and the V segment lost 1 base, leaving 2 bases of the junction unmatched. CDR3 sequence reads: CASSLDRGKPQHF. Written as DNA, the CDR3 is TGTGCCAGCAGCTTAGACAGGGGCAAGCCCCAGCATTTT.